A few counts support the clone carrying this T cell receptor (beta chain). The sample comes from a study of CD8+CD57+ T cells in acquired aplastic anemia. This CDR3 spans 13 amino acids. V shed 2 bases and J shed 8 bases, with 7 bases lying between them. Germline CDR1 MGHDK, CDR2 SYGVNS. Individuals selected for sequencing had exhibited CD8+CD57+ cell expansion on flow cytometry. TCR beta VDJ combinations and CDR3 sequences were profiled from genomic DNA. Each CDR3 protein is one row after TCRdb ran MiXCR on the reads. Seen here are 310,000 or so distinct CDR3 sequences, roughly 53% observed once, and the top ten hold 1.3%.

The V call is TRBV25-1, the J call TRBJ1-6, with D possibly matching TRBD1 (6 bases). The sample taken for sequencing was sorted CD4+, CD8+, or CD8+CD57+ T cells (not recorded which) from PBMCs. This receptor was obtained from a human donor with aplastic anemia. The CDR3 nucleotides read TGTGCCAGCAGTGAAGGGGGCGATTCACCCCTCCACTTT. Translated, it gives CASSEGGDSPLHF. The full variable domain, its missing parts supplied by reference TRBV25-1 and TRBJ1-6, is EADIYQTPRYLVIGTGKKITLECSQTMGHDKMYWYQQDPGMELHLIHYSYGVNSTEKGDLSSESTVSRIRTEHFPLTLESARPSHTSQYLCASSEGGDSPLHFGNGTRLTVT.